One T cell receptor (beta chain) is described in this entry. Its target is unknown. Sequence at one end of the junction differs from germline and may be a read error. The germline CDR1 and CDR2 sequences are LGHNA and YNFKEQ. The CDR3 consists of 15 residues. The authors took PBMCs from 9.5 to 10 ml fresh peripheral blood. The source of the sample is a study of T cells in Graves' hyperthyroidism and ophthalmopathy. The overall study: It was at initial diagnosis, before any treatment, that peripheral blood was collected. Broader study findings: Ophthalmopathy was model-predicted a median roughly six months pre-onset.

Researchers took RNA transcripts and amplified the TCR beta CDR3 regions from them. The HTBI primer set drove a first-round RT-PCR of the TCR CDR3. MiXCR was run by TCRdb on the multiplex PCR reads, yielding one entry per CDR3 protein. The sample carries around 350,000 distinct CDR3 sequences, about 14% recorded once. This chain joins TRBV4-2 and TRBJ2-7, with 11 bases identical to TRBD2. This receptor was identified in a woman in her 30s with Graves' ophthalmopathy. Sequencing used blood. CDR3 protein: CASSRFSGGAYEQDF. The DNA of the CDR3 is TGTGCCAGCAGCCGTTTTAGCGGGGGGGCCTACGAGCAGGACTTC.